A selection of T cell receptor beta chains follows, all from one sample in a study of blood T cell repertoires in COVID-19. Sequencing used immunoSEQ multiplex PCR; TCRdb keeps in-frame clones, though not all of them. Among 250,000 or so clones listed, roughly 86% were seen once. The source material was peripheral blood. The receptors here all came from a man aged 40-49 years with active or convalescent COVID-19. Each CDR3 is given with its conserved first and last residue. The order of the fields is D gene, clone size, J gene, V gene, CDR3 protein, CDR3 DNA. D genes are given only for firm matches. The size field is filled for only some rows; it gives once, few, many or a size class.

D: NA
size: NA
J: TRBJ1-2
V: TRBV19
CDR3: CASEQARLGYGYTF
DNA: TGTGCCAGCGAACAGGCGCGGTTAGGGTATGGCTACACCTTC

D: NA
size: NA
J: TRBJ2-1
V: TRBV9
CDR3: CASSVGAAIEQFF
DNA: TGTGCCAGCAGCGTAGGGGCCGCTATAGAGCAGTTCTTC

D: NA
size: few
J: TRBJ1-1
V: TRBV3-1/TRBV3-2
CDR3: CASKREGTEAFF
DNA: TGTGCCAGCAAACGCGAGGGAACTGAAGCTTTCTTT

D: TRBD2
size: NA
J: TRBJ2-7
V: TRBV7-7
CDR3: CASSKSPGLADEQYF
DNA: TGTGCTAGCAGCAAATCTCCGGGACTAGCGGACGAGCAGTACTTC

D: NA
size: NA
J: TRBJ1-5
V: TRBV12-5
CDR3: CASGPGEQPQHF
DNA: TGTGCTAGTGGTCCAGGGGAGCAGCCCCAGCATTTT

D: TRBD1
size: NA
J: TRBJ2-2
V: TRBV14
CDR3: CASSQGTGGPGELFF
DNA: TGTGCCAGCAGCCAGGGGACAGGGGGCCCCGGGGAGCTGTTTTTT

D: TRBD2
size: NA
J: TRBJ2-3
V: TRBV14
CDR3: CASSPGTSSLRDTQYF
DNA: TGTGCCAGCAGCCCCGGGACTAGCAGCCTCCGGGATACGCAGTATTTT

D: TRBD1
size: once
J: TRBJ1-2
V: TRBV30
CDR3: CAWKFGQGEYYGYTF
DNA: TGTGCCTGGAAATTTGGACAGGGCGAGTACTATGGCTACACCTTC

D: TRBD2
size: NA
J: TRBJ2-1
V: TRBV9
CDR3: CASSVDFGRNEQFF
DNA: TGTGCCAGCAGCGTAGATTTCGGGAGGAATGAGCAGTTCTTC

D: NA
size: NA
J: TRBJ1-1
V: TRBV10-3
CDR3: CATEGRENTEAFF
DNA: TGTGCCACGGAGGGGCGGGAGAACACTGAAGCTTTCTTT

D: TRBD2
size: once
J: TRBJ2-3
V: TRBV5-1
CDR3: CASKPSGSGDTQYF
DNA: TGCGCCAGCAAACCTAGCGGGAGTGGAGATACGCAGTATTTT

D: NA
size: NA
J: TRBJ1-2
V: TRBV6-5
CDR3: CASSYSRGYYGYTF
DNA: TGTGCCAGCAGTTACTCTAGGGGATACTATGGCTACACCTTC

D: NA
size: NA
J: TRBJ2-1
V: TRBV9
CDR3: CASSTAQHRGNEQFF
DNA: TGTGCCAGCAGCACGGCCCAGCACCGGGGCAATGAGCAGTTCTTC

D: NA
size: NA
J: TRBJ1-4
V: TRBV19
CDR3: CATNGGAGSRGEKLFF
DNA: TGTGCCACTAATGGGGGGGCCGGCTCCAGGGGTGAAAAACTGTTTTTT

D: NA
size: NA
J: TRBJ1-2
V: TRBV4-1
CDR3: CASSPRLSNYGYTF
DNA: TGCGCCAGCAGCCCCAGGCTCTCTAACTATGGCTACACCTTC

D: NA
size: NA
J: TRBJ2-7
V: TRBV5-4
CDR3: CASSLNRAGEQYF
DNA: TGTGCCAGCAGCTTGAACAGGGCGGGCGAGCAGTACTTC

D: TRBD2
size: NA
J: TRBJ2-5
V: TRBV3-1/TRBV3-2
CDR3: CASSQGSGGPGVETQYF
DNA: TGTGCCAGCAGCCAAGGCAGCGGGGGGCCCGGGGTAGAGACCCAGTACTTC

D: TRBD1
size: once
J: TRBJ2-1
V: TRBV19
CDR3: CASSIYRGPQFF
DNA: TGTGCCAGTAGTATTTACAGGGGGCCTCAGTTCTTC

D: TRBD1
size: NA
J: TRBJ1-1
V: TRBV28
CDR3: CASSSGQAYTEAFF
DNA: TGTGCCAGCAGTTCGGGACAGGCTTACACTGAAGCTTTCTTT

D: TRBD1
size: NA
J: TRBJ2-7
V: TRBV11-2
CDR3: CASSFGTGTGDYEQYF
DNA: TGTGCCAGCAGCTTTGGGACCGGGACAGGGGATTACGAGCAGTACTTC

D: NA
size: few
J: TRBJ1-5
V: TRBV10-3
CDR3: CAISNARGQMSNQPQHF
DNA: TGTGCCATCAGTAATGCGCGGGGGCAGATGAGCAATCAGCCCCAGCATTTT

D: NA
size: NA
J: TRBJ1-5
V: TRBV24-1
CDR3: CATSDRGFGNQPQHF
DNA: TGTGCCACCAGTGATCGGGGATTCGGGAATCAGCCCCAGCATTTT

D: TRBD1
size: NA
J: TRBJ1-2
V: TRBV19
CDR3: CASKEGQGIFYGYTF
DNA: TGTGCCAGTAAAGAAGGACAGGGGATCTTCTATGGCTACACCTTC

D: NA
size: NA
J: TRBJ2-2
V: TRBV10-3
CDR3: CAISVRGIGSGELFF
DNA: TGTGCCATCAGTGTGAGGGGGATAGGCTCCGGGGAGCTGTTTTTT

D: NA
size: NA
J: TRBJ2-1
V: TRBV9
CDR3: CASSSGGPNEQFF
DNA: TGTGCCAGCAGCTCTGGAGGGCCCAATGAGCAGTTCTTC

D: TRBD1
size: NA
J: TRBJ1-5
V: TRBV5-5
CDR3: CASSLGGSSNQPQHF
DNA: TGTGCCAGCAGCTTAGGGGGCTCTAGCAATCAGCCCCAGCATTTT

D: NA
size: NA
J: TRBJ2-7
V: TRBV27
CDR3: CASSQIRHPYEQYF
DNA: TGTGCCAGCAGCCAGATCCGCCACCCCTACGAGCAGTACTTC

D: NA
size: few
J: TRBJ1-2
V: TRBV7-2
CDR3: CASSLAPTGTNYGYTF
DNA: TGTGCCAGCAGCTTAGCGCCTACGGGGACTAACTATGGCTACACCTTC

D: NA
size: NA
J: TRBJ1-3
V: TRBV7-9
CDR3: CASRQGYSGNTIYF
DNA: TGTGCCAGCCGCCAGGGGTACTCTGGAAACACCATATATTTT

D: NA
size: NA
J: TRBJ2-3
V: TRBV27
CDR3: CASSLSRHTDTQYF
DNA: TGTGCCAGCAGTTTATCGAGACACACAGATACGCAGTATTTT

D: NA
size: many
J: TRBJ1-6
V: TRBV19
CDR3: CASSLTDSPLHF
DNA: TGTGCCAGTAGCCTAACGGATTCACCCCTCCACTTT

D: TRBD2
size: NA
J: TRBJ2-1
V: TRBV12-3/TRBV12-4
CDR3: CASRTSGGAGQFF
DNA: TGTGCCAGCAGGACTAGCGGGGGGGCCGGACAGTTCTTC

D: TRBD2
size: few
J: TRBJ2-2
V: TRBV6-1
CDR3: CASSEQGLFTGELFF
DNA: TGTGCCAGCAGTGAACAGGGACTATTCACCGGGGAGCTGTTTTTT

D: NA
size: NA
J: TRBJ2-3
V: TRBV20-1
CDR3: CSAPRADTQYF
DNA: TGCAGTGCGCCCCGAGCAGATACGCAGTATTTT

D: TRBD1
size: NA
J: TRBJ2-7
V: TRBV14
CDR3: CASSQGRGLRRYEQYF
DNA: TGTGCCAGCAGCCAAGGAAGGGGGCTGAGACGCTACGAGCAGTACTTC

D: TRBD1
size: NA
J: TRBJ2-7
V: TRBV24-1
CDR3: CATSPGTGGHEQYF
DNA: TGTGCCACCAGTCCTGGGACAGGGGGCCACGAGCAGTACTTC

D: TRBD1
size: NA
J: TRBJ1-2
V: TRBV29-1
CDR3: CSVDQGAYTGNYGYTF
DNA: TGCAGCGTTGATCAGGGGGCTTACACGGGAAACTATGGCTACACCTTC

D: NA
size: once
J: TRBJ2-7
V: TRBV18
CDR3: CASSPDRLGATLASYEQYF
DNA: TGTGCCAGCTCACCTGACAGGTTAGGCGCTACCTTGGCGTCCTACGAGCAGTACTTC

D: NA
size: NA
J: TRBJ2-3
V: TRBV5-4
CDR3: CASSQAENTQYF
DNA: TGTGCCAGCAGCCAAGCGGAGAATACGCAGTATTTT

D: NA
size: NA
J: TRBJ1-5
V: TRBV10-3
CDR3: CAISEGGAYQPQHF
DNA: TGTGCCATCAGTGAAGGGGGAGCGTACCAGCCCCAGCATTTT

D: NA
size: NA
J: TRBJ1-2
V: TRBV5-8
CDR3: CASSLGTQGWTYGYTF
DNA: TGTGCCAGCAGCTTGGGTACACAGGGTTGGACCTATGGCTACACCTTC

D: TRBD1
size: NA
J: TRBJ1-5
V: TRBV28
CDR3: CASEQGLKQPQHF
DNA: TGTGCCAGTGAACAGGGGTTGAAGCAGCCCCAGCATTTT

D: NA
size: NA
J: TRBJ2-7
V: TRBV6-5
CDR3: CASSYQGSYEQYF
DNA: TGTGCCAGCAGTTACCAGGGGTCATACGAGCAGTACTTC

D: TRBD1
size: NA
J: TRBJ1-4
V: TRBV27
CDR3: CATRRIYRGRVSGSSNEKLFF
DNA: TGTGCCACCCGAAGAATTTACAGGGGGCGCGTATCCGGATCGTCTAATGAAAAACTGTTTTTT

D: NA
size: NA
J: TRBJ1-3
V: TRBV9
CDR3: CASSVEGRDTIYF
DNA: TGTGCCAGCAGCGTAGAAGGGAGAGACACCATATATTTT

D: NA
size: NA
J: TRBJ1-5
V: TRBV3-1/TRBV3-2
CDR3: CASSQAGGNQPQHF
DNA: TGTGCCAGCAGCCAAGCAGGGGGCAATCAGCCCCAGCATTTT

D: NA
size: NA
J: TRBJ1-2
V: TRBV4-1
CDR3: CASSQVRSVYGYTF
DNA: TGCGCCAGCAGCCAAGTGCGGTCCGTCTATGGCTACACCTTC

D: TRBD1
size: NA
J: TRBJ2-7
V: TRBV2
CDR3: CASSEIGDSYEQYF
DNA: TGTGCCAGCAGCGAAATTGGGGACAGTTACGAGCAGTACTTC

D: NA
size: NA
J: TRBJ1-5
V: TRBV5-5
CDR3: CASSPQVSSNQPQHF
DNA: TGTGCCAGCAGCCCCCAGGTCTCCAGCAATCAGCCCCAGCATTTT

D: NA
size: NA
J: TRBJ2-2
V: TRBV7-9
CDR3: CASSLVSGGTGELFF
DNA: TGTGCCAGCAGCTTAGTATCAGGAGGTACCGGGGAGCTGTTTTTT

D: TRBD1
size: NA
J: TRBJ1-4
V: TRBV6-5
CDR3: CASSYSRDRREKLFF
DNA: TGTGCCAGCAGTTACTCCCGGGACAGGCGCGAAAAACTGTTTTTT

D: NA
size: NA
J: TRBJ1-3
V: TRBV14
CDR3: CASSLQGGAGNTIYF
DNA: TGTGCCAGCAGCCTACAGGGAGGGGCTGGAAACACCATATATTTT

D: TRBD1
size: NA
J: TRBJ2-7
V: TRBV29-1
CDR3: CSVGPAGTGQDEQYF
DNA: TGCAGCGTTGGCCCCGCCGGGACAGGTCAAGACGAGCAGTACTTC

D: TRBD2
size: NA
J: TRBJ2-1
V: TRBV5-8
CDR3: CASSWPSTSGRAGGQFF
DNA: TGTGCCAGCAGCTGGCCCTCGACTAGCGGGAGGGCCGGTGGGCAGTTCTTC

D: TRBD1
size: NA
J: TRBJ1-6
V: TRBV29-1
CDR3: CSGLTGFDSPLHF
DNA: TGCAGCGGTCTGACAGGGTTCGATTCACCCCTCCACTTT

D: NA
size: NA
J: TRBJ1-2
V: TRBV6-5
CDR3: CATLVGEGANYGYTF
DNA: TGTGCCACCTTGGTTGGGGAGGGCGCTAACTATGGCTACACCTTC

D: NA
size: once
J: TRBJ1-5
V: TRBV19
CDR3: CASSDRDNGNQPQHF
DNA: TGTGCCAGTAGTGACCGGGACAATGGCAATCAGCCCCAGCATTTT

D: NA
size: NA
J: TRBJ1-1
V: TRBV18
CDR3: CASSPKEGFGGLTEAFF
DNA: TGTGCCAGCTCACCAAAGGAGGGGTTTGGGGGATTAACTGAAGCTTTCTTT